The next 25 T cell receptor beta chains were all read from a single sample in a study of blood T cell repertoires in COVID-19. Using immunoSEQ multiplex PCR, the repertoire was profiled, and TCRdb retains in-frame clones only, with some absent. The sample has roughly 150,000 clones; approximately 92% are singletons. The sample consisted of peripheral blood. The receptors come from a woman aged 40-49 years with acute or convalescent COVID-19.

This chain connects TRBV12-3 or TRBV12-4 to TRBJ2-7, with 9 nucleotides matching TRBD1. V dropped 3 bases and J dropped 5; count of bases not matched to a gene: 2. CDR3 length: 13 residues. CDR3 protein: CASSLDRGDEQYF. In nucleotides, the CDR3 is TGTGCCAGCAGTTTGGACAGGGGAGACGAGCAGTACTTC.

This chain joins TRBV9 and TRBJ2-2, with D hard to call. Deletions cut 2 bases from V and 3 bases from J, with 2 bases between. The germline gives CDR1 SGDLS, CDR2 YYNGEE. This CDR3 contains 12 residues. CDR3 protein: CASSVDTGELFF. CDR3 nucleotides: TGTGCCAGCAGCGTCGACACCGGGGAGCTGTTTTTT.

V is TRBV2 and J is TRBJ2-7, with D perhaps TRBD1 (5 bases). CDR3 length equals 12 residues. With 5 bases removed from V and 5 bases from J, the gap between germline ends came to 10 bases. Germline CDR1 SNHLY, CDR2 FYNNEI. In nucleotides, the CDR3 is TGTGCCAGCAGTCAGGGATTACACGAGCAGTACTTC. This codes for CASSQGLHEQYF.

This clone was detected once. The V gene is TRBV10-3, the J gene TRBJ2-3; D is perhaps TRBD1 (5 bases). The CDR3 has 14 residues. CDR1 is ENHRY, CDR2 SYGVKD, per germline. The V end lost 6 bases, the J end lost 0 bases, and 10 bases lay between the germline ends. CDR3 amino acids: CAIRSTASTDTQYF. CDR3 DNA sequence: TGTGCCATCAGATCGACAGCTAGCACAGATACGCAGTATTTT.

The CDR3 loop is CASTGQLEAFF. DNA for the CDR3: TGTGCCAGCACCGGACAGCTTGAAGCTTTCTTT. This chain uses TRBV6-5 with TRBJ1-1; maybe TRBD1 (6 bases). CDR1 MNHEY and CDR2 SVGAGI come from the germline V gene. CDR3 length equals 11 residues. The germline V and J ends were trimmed by 7 bases and 7 bases, with 10 bases remaining between them.

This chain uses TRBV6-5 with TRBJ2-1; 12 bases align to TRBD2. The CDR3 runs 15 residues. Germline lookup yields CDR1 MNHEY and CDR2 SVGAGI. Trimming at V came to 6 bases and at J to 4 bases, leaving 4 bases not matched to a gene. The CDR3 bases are TGTGCCAGCAGCAGGACTAGCGGGATATACAATGAGCAGTTCTTC. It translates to CASSRTSGIYNEQFF.

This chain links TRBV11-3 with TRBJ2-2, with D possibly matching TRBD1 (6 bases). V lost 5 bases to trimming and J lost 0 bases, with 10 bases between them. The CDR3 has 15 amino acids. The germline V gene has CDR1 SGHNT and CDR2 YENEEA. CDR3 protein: CASSPGHSNTGELFF. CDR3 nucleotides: TGTGCCAGCAGCCCGGGACACTCGAACACCGGGGAGCTGTTTTTT.

The CDR3 here is CAISALSGRGSYEQYF. DNA for the CDR3: TGTGCCATCAGCGCTTTGTCGGGTCGGGGTTCCTACGAGCAGTACTTC. V usage is TRBV10-3 and J usage is TRBJ2-7; D might be TRBD2 (5 bases). CDR1 and CDR2 (germline): ENHRY, SYGVKD. Between the trimmed V and J ends, which lost 6 bases and 1 base, there was a span of 19 bases. The CDR3 has 16 residues.

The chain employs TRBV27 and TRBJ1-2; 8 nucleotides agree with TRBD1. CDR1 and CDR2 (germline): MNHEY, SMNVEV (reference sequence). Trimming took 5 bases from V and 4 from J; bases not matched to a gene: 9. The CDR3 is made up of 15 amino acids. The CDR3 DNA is TGTGCCAGCAGTCCTCACTTGGACAGGGTCTATGGCTACACCTTC. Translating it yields CASSPHLDRVYGYTF.

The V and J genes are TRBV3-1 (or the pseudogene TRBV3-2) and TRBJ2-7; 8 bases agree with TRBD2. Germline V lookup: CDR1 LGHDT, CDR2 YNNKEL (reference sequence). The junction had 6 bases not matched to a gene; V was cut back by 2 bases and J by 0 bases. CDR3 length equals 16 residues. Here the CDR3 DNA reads TGTGCCAGCAGCCAACTCGGGACTAGTTTCTCCTACGAGCAGTACTTC. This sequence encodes CASSQLGTSFSYEQYF.

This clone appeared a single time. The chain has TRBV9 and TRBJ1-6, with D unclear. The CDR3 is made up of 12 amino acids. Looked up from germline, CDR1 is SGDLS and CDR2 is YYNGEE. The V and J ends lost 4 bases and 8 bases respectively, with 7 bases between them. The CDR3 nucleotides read TGTGCCAGCAGCAAGTCGGATTCACCCCTCCACTTT. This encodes CASSKSDSPLHF.

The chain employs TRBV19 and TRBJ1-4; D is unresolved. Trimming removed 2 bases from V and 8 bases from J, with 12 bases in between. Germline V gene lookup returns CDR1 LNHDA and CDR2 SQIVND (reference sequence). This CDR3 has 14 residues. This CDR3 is CASSIRGEVEKLFF. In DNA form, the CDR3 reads TGTGCCAGTAGTATAAGAGGCGAAGTGGAAAAACTGTTTTTT. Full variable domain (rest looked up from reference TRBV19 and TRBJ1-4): DGGITQSPKYLFRKEGQNVTLSCEQNLNHDAMYWYRQDPGQGLRLIYYSQIVNDFQKGDIAEGYSVSREKKESFPLTVTSAQKNPTAFYLCASSIRGEVEKLFFGSGTQLSVL.

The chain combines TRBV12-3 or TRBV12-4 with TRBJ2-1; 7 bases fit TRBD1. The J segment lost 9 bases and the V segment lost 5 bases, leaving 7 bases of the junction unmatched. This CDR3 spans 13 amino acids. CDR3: CASSPTTGIEQFF. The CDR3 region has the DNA TGTGCCAGCAGTCCAACGACAGGGATTGAGCAGTTCTTC.

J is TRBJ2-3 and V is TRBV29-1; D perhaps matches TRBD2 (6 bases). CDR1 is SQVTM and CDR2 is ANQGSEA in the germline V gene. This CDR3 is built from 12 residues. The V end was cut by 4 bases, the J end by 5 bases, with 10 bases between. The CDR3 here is CSVVVGGDTQYF. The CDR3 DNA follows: TGCAGCGTTGTCGTGGGGGGAGATACGCAGTATTTT.

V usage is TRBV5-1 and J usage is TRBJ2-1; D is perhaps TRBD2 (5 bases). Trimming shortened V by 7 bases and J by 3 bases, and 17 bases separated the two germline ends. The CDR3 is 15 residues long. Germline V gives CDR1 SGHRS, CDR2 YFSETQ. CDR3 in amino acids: CASRRGEGIYNEQFF. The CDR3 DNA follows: TGCGCCAGCCGTCGGGGAGAAGGGATCTACAATGAGCAGTTCTTC.

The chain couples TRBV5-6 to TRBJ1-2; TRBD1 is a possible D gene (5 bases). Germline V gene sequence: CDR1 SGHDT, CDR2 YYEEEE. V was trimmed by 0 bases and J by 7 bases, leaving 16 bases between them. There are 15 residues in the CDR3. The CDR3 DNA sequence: TGTGCCAGCAGCTTGGGCTTGACAGATTACTTTGGCTACACCTTC. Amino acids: CASSLGLTDYFGYTF.

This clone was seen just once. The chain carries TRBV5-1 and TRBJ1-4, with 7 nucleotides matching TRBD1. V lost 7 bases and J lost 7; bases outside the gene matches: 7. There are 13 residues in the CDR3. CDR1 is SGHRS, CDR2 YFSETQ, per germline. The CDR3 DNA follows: TGCGCCAGCTCGGGGACAGATCGTGAAAAACTGTTTTTT. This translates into CASSGTDREKLFF. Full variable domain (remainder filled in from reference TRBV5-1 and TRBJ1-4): KAGVTQTPRYLIKTRGQQVTLSCSPISGHRSVSWYQQTPGQGLQFLFEYFSETQRNKGNFPGRFSGRQFSNSRSEMNVSTLELGDSALYLCASSGTDREKLFFGSGTQLSVL.

Written as DNA, the CDR3 is TGTGCCAGCAGCTACGGGGCCAACGTCCTGACTTTC. Its translation is CASSYGANVLTF. The rearrangement uses TRBV12-3 or TRBV12-4 and TRBJ2-6; unclear D gene. The CDR3 has 12 amino acids. Trimming removed 6 bases from V and 4 bases from J, with 4 bases in between.

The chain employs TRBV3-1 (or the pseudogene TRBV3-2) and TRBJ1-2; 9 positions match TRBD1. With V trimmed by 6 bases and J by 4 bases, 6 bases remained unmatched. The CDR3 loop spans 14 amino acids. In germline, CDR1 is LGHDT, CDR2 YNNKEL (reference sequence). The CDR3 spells CASSGTGGSYGYTF. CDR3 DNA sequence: TGTGCCAGCAGTGGAACAGGGGGCAGCTATGGCTACACCTTC.

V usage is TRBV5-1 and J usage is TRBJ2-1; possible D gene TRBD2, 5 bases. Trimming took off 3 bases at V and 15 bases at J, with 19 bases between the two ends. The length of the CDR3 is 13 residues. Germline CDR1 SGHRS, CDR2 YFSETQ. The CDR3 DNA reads TGCGCCAGCAGCTCCCCCGGGGTCCGCTTTTGGTTCTTC. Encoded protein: CASSSPGVRFWFF.

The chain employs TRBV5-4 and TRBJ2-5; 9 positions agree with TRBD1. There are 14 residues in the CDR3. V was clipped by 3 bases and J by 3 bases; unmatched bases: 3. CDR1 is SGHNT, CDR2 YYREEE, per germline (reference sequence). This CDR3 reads CASSWGQGKETQYF. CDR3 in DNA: TGTGCCAGCAGCTGGGGACAGGGAAAAGAGACCCAGTACTTC.

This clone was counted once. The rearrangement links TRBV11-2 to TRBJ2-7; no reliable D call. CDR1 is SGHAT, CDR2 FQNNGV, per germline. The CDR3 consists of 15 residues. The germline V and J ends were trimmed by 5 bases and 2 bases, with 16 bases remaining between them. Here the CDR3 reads CASSPFPSRTYEQYF. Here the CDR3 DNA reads TGTGCCAGCAGCCCCTTCCCTTCCAGGACCTACGAGCAGTACTTC.

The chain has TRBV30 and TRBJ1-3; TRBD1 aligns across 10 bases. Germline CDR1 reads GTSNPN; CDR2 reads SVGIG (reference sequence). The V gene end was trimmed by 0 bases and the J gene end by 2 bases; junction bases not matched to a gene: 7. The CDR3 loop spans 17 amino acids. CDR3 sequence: CAWSVPGTGDPGNTIYF. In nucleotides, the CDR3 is TGTGCCTGGAGTGTACCCGGGACAGGGGATCCTGGAAACACCATATATTTT.

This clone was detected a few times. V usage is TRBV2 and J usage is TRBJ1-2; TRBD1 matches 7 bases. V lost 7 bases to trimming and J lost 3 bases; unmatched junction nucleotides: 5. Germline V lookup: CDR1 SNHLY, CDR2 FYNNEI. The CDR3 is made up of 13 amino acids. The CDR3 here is CASKSDRDYGYTF. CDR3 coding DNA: TGTGCCAGCAAGAGCGACAGGGACTATGGCTACACCTTC.

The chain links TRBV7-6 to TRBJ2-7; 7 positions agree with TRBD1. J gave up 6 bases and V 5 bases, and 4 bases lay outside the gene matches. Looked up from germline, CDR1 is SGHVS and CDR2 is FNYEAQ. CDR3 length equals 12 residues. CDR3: CASSPRTGEQYF. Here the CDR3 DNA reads TGTGCCAGCAGCCCGCGGACAGGCGAGCAGTACTTC. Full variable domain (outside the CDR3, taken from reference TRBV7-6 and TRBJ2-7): GAGVSQSPRYKVTKRGQDVALRCDPISGHVSLYWYRQALGQGPEFLTYFNYEAQQDKSGLPNDRFSAERPEGSISTLTIQRTEQRDSAMYRCASSPRTGEQYFGPGTRLTVT.